The entry below describes one T cell receptor beta chain. Its antigen is as yet unknown. Both 60 Vbeta primers and 13 Jbeta primers went into the PCR. Original analysis: Some 10 million of 70 million to 80 million unique TCR beta chains were shared, per a later count. Sequencing used immunoSEQ multiplex PCR; TCRdb keeps in-frame clones, though not all of them. V and J calls and clone size follow that table, whereas D and trimming were derived from the DNA. The sample has under 200,000 clones; about four fifths are singletons. This entry belongs to a study of cytomegalovirus exposure and HLA in healthy donors. The study's findings and limits: In an earlier analysis, most TCR beta V segments were productive about 87% or about 30% of the time. Altogether, some 170 TCR beta chains were recorded as cytomegalovirus-associated.

The CDR3 sequence is 15 residues long. With V trimmed by 8 bases and J by 4 bases, 10 bases remained unmatched. The V gene's germline CDR1 is MNHEY and CDR2 SMNVEV (reference sequence). Sequencing was done on a sample of PBMCs. The V and J genes are TRBV27 and TRBJ1-2; 10 nucleotides agree with TRBD1. This TCR derives from a woman aged 45-59 years in good health and CMV-seronegative. The CDR3 coding sequence is TGTGCCAGCGCTCGGACAGGGGGTTTCTCCTATGGCTACACCTTC. It encodes CASARTGGFSYGYTF.